Following are 22 T cell receptor beta chains from one sample sequenced in a study of T cells in tuberculosis. Sorting used thawed, overnight-rested PBMC stained with anti-CD3, a viability dye and GMM-loaded CD1B tetramer. CD1B tetramers were loaded with Rhodococcus equi-derived C32 glucose monomycolate. Measured with immunoSEQ multiplex PCR; TCRdb has only the in-frame clones, and not every one. The table lists about 54,000 clones, roughly 87% of them singletons. What was sequenced was CD1b-GMM tetramer-negative cells sorted from PBMCs. The receptor set was obtained from an adult woman with latent tuberculosis.

J is TRBJ2-1 and V is TRBV4-3; 13 bases are a match to TRBD2. The V gene's germline CDR1 is LGHNA and CDR2 YSLEER. The ends lost 4 bases at V and 8 bases at J; junction bases unmatched: 5. The CDR3 covers 15 residues. The CDR3, as DNA: TGCGCCAGCAGCCCTACTAGCGGGGGGGCTTATGAGCAGTTCTTC. As protein: CASSPTSGGAYEQFF.

This chain uses TRBV28 with TRBJ1-2; D unclear. The CDR3 extends over 12 amino acids. CDR1 is MDHEN and CDR2 is SYDVKM in the germline V gene. The V and J ends lost 5 bases and 7 bases respectively, with 11 bases between them. CDR3 bases: TGTGCCAGCAGTCTACGGGGAACTGGCTACACCTTC. This translates into CASSLRGTGYTF.

The chain has TRBV28 and TRBJ1-1; 7 bases match TRBD1. This CDR3 region has 14 residues. With 7 bases clipped from V and 2 bases from J, the junction kept 7 bases outside the gene matches. CDR1 and CDR2 (germline): MDHEN, SYDVKM. As DNA, the CDR3 is TGTGCCAGCACAAATCACAGGGGTAACACTGAAGCTTTCTTT. It specifies CASTNHRGNTEAFF.

This clone is a singleton in its sample. CDR3 nucleotide sequence: TGTGCCAGCTCACCACGACAGGGGAACACTGAAGCTTTCTTT. It is translated as CASSPRQGNTEAFF. V usage is TRBV18 and J usage is TRBJ1-1; TRBD1 aligns across 7 bases. Germline CDR1 is KGHSH and CDR2 is LQKENI. CDR3 length: 14 residues. V lost 1 base, J lost 1 base, and 0 bases stayed unmatched.

The chain couples TRBV18 to TRBJ2-5; 9 bases agree with TRBD1. The J call could be wrong; TRBJ2-7 is a better fit for the DNA end. The CDR3 extends over 15 amino acids. CDR1 and CDR2 from the germline V gene are KGHSH and LQKENI. In DNA, the CDR3 is TGTGCCAGCTCATCTCCCGGGACAGGGAAATACGAGCAGTACTTC. It translates to CASSSPGTGKYEQYF.

CDR3 nucleotides: TGTGCCAGTAGTCCCAACAGTCCAGCGGGGGCCTACAATGAGCAGTTCTTC. Translated: CASSPNSPAGAYNEQFF. The rearrangement links TRBV19 to TRBJ2-1; 8 nucleotides line up with TRBD2. The CDR3 contains 17 residues. J was trimmed by 2 bases and V by 5 bases; bases with no gene match: 11. Germline V gene data show CDR1 as LNHDA and CDR2 as SQIVND (reference sequence).

The chain employs TRBV2 and TRBJ2-3, with 7 bases that match TRBD2. Looked up from germline, CDR1 is SNHLY and CDR2 is FYNNEI. The ends lost 3 bases at V and 5 bases at J; junction bases unmatched: 11. The CDR3 length is 16 residues. The CDR3: CASSEGWRGGQDTQYF. Here the CDR3 DNA reads TGTGCCAGCAGTGAGGGATGGCGGGGAGGGCAAGATACGCAGTATTTT.

V gene TRBV12-5 combines with J gene TRBJ1-2; maybe TRBD1 (6 bases). Trimming pared 4 bases from V and 6 bases from J, leaving 12 bases between. Germline CDR1 LGHNT, CDR2 FRNRAP. The CDR3 is made up of 13 amino acids. The CDR3 protein is CASGSTGGHGYTF. The CDR3 coding sequence is TGTGCTAGTGGTTCGACAGGTGGGCATGGCTACACCTTC.

This clone appeared a few times. The CDR3 DNA reads as TGCGCCAGCAGCCAAGAGGGGCACGGGGAGACCCAGTACTTC. Protein product: CASSQEGHGETQYF. The V call is TRBV4-3, the J call TRBJ2-5; D might be TRBD1 (5 bases). This CDR3 has 14 amino acids. Germline values: CDR1 LGHNA, CDR2 YSLEER. V lost 0 bases, J lost 5 bases, and 10 bases lay in between.

This clone was detected only once. This chain uses TRBV19 with TRBJ2-3; 9 bases are a match to TRBD2. The germline CDR1 and CDR2 sequences are LNHDA and SQIVND (reference sequence). With V trimmed by 7 bases and J by 3 bases, 8 bases remained unmatched. CDR3 length equals 15 residues. The CDR3: CASTRGSGRTDTQYF. DNA for the CDR3: TGTGCCAGTACCCGGGGTAGCGGGAGAACAGATACGCAGTATTTT.

This chain uses TRBV4-1 with TRBJ1-1; the D gene is possibly TRBD1 (6 bases). The CDR3 runs to 16 residues. Trimming took off 1 base at V and 7 bases at J, with 19 bases between the two ends. Germline CDR1 reads MGHRA; CDR2 reads YSYEKL. The CDR3 region has the DNA TGCGCCAGCAGCCAAGGAATGCTGGCGGACAGTCATGAAGCTTTCTTT. This gives the protein CASSQGMLADSHEAFF.

This chain uses TRBV19 with TRBJ1-5; D may be TRBD1 (6 bases). Deletions cut 3 bases from V and 7 bases from J, with 13 bases between. The CDR3 is 14 amino acids. Germline V gene sequence: CDR1 LNHDA, CDR2 SQIVND (reference sequence). CDR3 sequence (DNA): TGTGCCAGTAGTATCCGGGGGCGGGAGCAGCCCCAGCATTTT. It encodes CASSIRGREQPQHF.

The chain employs TRBV7-2 and TRBJ2-5; a possible D gene is TRBD1 (6 bases). The DNA end is a closer match to TRBJ2-7, so the J assignment may be wrong. Germline values: CDR1 SGHTA, CDR2 FQGNSA. This CDR3 is 14 amino acids long. CDR3 loop: CASSYDRTSYEQYF. In DNA form, the CDR3 reads TGTGCCAGCAGCTACGACAGGACCTCCTACGAGCAGTACTTC.

This chain uses TRBV27 with TRBJ2-1; the D gene is possibly TRBD1 (7 bases). There are 14 residues in the CDR3. Trimming took off 7 bases at V and 5 bases at J, with 15 bases between the two ends. CDR1 and CDR2 from the germline V gene are MNHEY and SMNVEV (reference sequence). The CDR3 spells CASMAAGGHNEQFF. The CDR3 DNA is TGTGCCAGCATGGCGGCAGGGGGGCACAATGAGCAGTTCTTC.

The chain links TRBV19 to TRBJ2-5; 7 nucleotides line up with TRBD2. V was clipped by 7 bases and J by 5 bases; unmatched bases: 13. CDR1 LNHDA and CDR2 SQIVND come from the germline V gene (reference sequence). The CDR3 extends over 15 amino acids. CDR3 DNA sequence: TGTGCCAGTAACCAAGGACTAGTCCAAGTGGAGACCCAGTACTTC. It encodes CASNQGLVQVETQYF.

The DNA of the CDR3 is TGCAGCGTTGATCTAGGATATGAAGCTTTCTTT. Residues: CSVDLGYEAFF. V and J are TRBV29-1 and TRBJ1-1; D not certain. There are 11 residues in the CDR3. Germline-derived CDR1 and CDR2 are SQVTM and ANQGSEA. Trimming pared 3 bases from V and 7 bases from J, leaving 9 bases between.

The CDR3 region is CASSVSPDRGNTIYF. As DNA, the CDR3 is TGTGCCAGCAGCGTATCGCCGGACAGGGGGAACACCATATATTTT. The genes are TRBV9 and TRBJ1-3; 10 bases map to TRBD1. The CDR3 length is 15 residues. Germline lookup yields CDR1 SGDLS and CDR2 YYNGEE. Germline trimming cut 1 base from V and 7 bases from J; bases unmatched to any gene: 5.

The chain links TRBV7-3 to TRBJ2-4; 7 bases align to TRBD2. V shed 1 base and J 2 bases; nucleotides not matched to a gene: 2. This CDR3 comprises 15 residues. Per the germline V gene, CDR1 is SGHTA and CDR2 is FQGTGA. The CDR3 here is CASSLRGGTKNIQYF. The CDR3 DNA is TGTGCCAGCAGCTTAAGGGGGGGAACCAAAAACATTCAGTACTTC.

This chain joins TRBV7-2 and TRBJ1-2, with 7 bases aligning to TRBD1. After removal of 5 bases from V and 8 bases from J, the junction contained 8 bases not matched to a gene. Germline V gene lookup returns CDR1 SGHTA and CDR2 FQGNSA. The CDR3 totals 13 residues. This CDR3 reads CASSPLTGFGYTF. CDR3 in DNA: TGTGCCAGCAGCCCCCTGACAGGGTTCGGCTACACCTTC.

The CDR3 sequence: CASSQLDRENTGELFF. The CDR3 DNA reads as TGCGCCAGCAGTCAGCTGGACAGGGAGAACACCGGGGAGCTGTTTTTT. The chain links TRBV23-1 to TRBJ2-2; 8 bases line up with TRBD1. TRBV23-1 is flagged as an ORF with uncertain function. The CDR3 contains 16 residues. V trimming: 3 bases; J trimming: 1 base; junction bases outside the gene matches: 4.

The genes are TRBV7-2 and TRBJ1-1; weak D call: TRBD1 (6 bases). The CDR3 totals 15 residues. With 2 bases removed from V and 1 base from J, the gap between germline ends came to 11 bases. Germline CDR1 SGHTA, CDR2 FQGNSA. The CDR3 coding sequence is TGTGCCAGCAGCTTAAGGGGGGGGTCGAACACTGAAGCTTTCTTT. Translating it yields CASSLRGGSNTEAFF.

The chain is built from TRBV5-5 and TRBJ2-1, with TRBD1 identical over 10 bases. The CDR3 covers 15 residues. After removal of 4 bases from V and 8 bases from J, the junction contained 9 bases not matched to a gene. In germline, CDR1 is SGHKS, CDR2 YYEKEE (reference sequence). DNA for the CDR3: TGTGCCAGCAGCACCCCGGGACAGGGGCCGGATGAGCAGTTCTTC. Its translation: CASSTPGQGPDEQFF.